A selection of T cell receptor beta chains follows, all from one sample in a study of T cell responses to AZD1222 COVID-19 vaccine. Repertoires were generated with immunoSEQ multiplex PCR, while TCRdb's copy carries only in-frame clones and drops some. The data show some 140,000 clones, about 90% seen once. The sample was peripheral blood, taken on day 0 of AZD1222 vaccination. Receptors were obtained from an adult in good health. Both conserved end residues are trimmed from each CDR3. Expanded clones get a size class; other rows say once, few or many, or leave the size out.

clone_size v_call cdr3_aa
. TRBV4-2 ASSQALPAGQGISYEQY
. TRBV3-1/TRBV3-2 ASSQASYRAAGYEQY
once TRBV19 ASSIGVMNTEAF
. TRBV2 ASRSGGGLETQY
. TRBV5-1 ASSSPPDTQY
. TRBV18 ASSPIGAGFEQY
. TRBV6-5 ASSGWTATYEQY
. TRBV5-1 ASSTSLTGNGNTIY
. TRBV28 ASSFLSGQGASEAF
. TRBV4-2 ASSQDLGDRVTYEQY
. TRBV24-1 ATGDSSNQPQH
. TRBV6-2/TRBV6-3 ASSYSRQPQH
. TRBV5-6 ASSLRGRRTSPLH
. TRBV7-2 ASSLAMGGGTEAF
. TRBV5-8 ASSLGIGQGPPYEQY
. TRBV5-1 ASSQGQMGEKLF
. TRBV6-5 ASSYSGRGLEEQY
. TRBV9 ASSTRTGGDGYT
. TRBV6-2/TRBV6-3 ASSYSGRDYGYT
. TRBV11-2 ASSVGYRGNEQF
. TRBV18 ASSPFTLDTGELF
. TRBV19 ASSFGTPANQPQH
. TRBV27 ASSPLQQNTEAF
once TRBV2 ASSGETGSGNQPQH
. TRBV6-2/TRBV6-3 ASSWTGNTEAF
. TRBV6-5 ASSYSGGGAGELF